This T cell receptor beta chain is drawn from a study of T cell repertoires in cytomegalovirus infection. Study details: Public TCR beta signatures were indicative of both CMV infection and a matching HLA type.

V dropped 2 bases and J dropped 5; count of bases not matched to a gene: 3. Germline V lookup: CDR1 ENHRY, CDR2 SYGVKD. CDR3 size: 14 residues. Only a few counts were recorded for this clonotype. Its specificity is not known. TCRdb ran MiXCR on the reads and lists one entry per CDR3 protein. The table shows under 450,000 distinct CDR3 sequences, with approximately 35% occurring only once. This clonotype was sampled from a human donor in good health (CMV status not recorded). Some clones in this sample may be carry-over from other donors' samples. This specimen was cultured PBMCs, taken from culture after CMV antigen stimulation. The chain has TRBV10-3 and TRBJ2-5, with 9 bases lining up with TRBD2. The CDR3: CAISESGGTETQYF. The CDR3 DNA reads TGTGCCATCAGTGAGAGCGGGGGGACGGAGACCCAGTACTTC.